The rows below give T cell receptor beta chains drawn from one sample of a study of CD8 T cells in Susac syndrome. MiXCR, applied by TCRdb to the immunoSEQ multiplex PCR reads, yields one record per CDR3 protein. In the table there are 67,000 or so distinct CDR3 sequences, approximately 93% of which are singletons. The sequenced sample was CD4+ T cells from PBMCs. These receptors all come from a human donor with Susac syndrome. The CDR3 runs from the conserved cysteine through the conserved F or W. The order of the fields is D gene, J gene, V gene, clone size, CDR3 protein, CDR3 DNA. The D gene is left open where the match is weak. Clone size is stated in some rows and not others, as once, few, many or a class when expanded.

d_call: -; j_call: TRBJ1-1; v_call: TRBV2; clone_size: -; cdr3_aa: CASGAVGVNTEAFF; cdr3_nt: TGTGCCAGCGGGGCGGTGGGGGTCAACACTGAAGCTTTCTTT
d_call: TRBD1; j_call: TRBJ2-1; v_call: TRBV27; clone_size: -; cdr3_aa: CASTRQGANEQFF; cdr3_nt: TGTGCCAGCACCCGGCAGGGGGCCAATGAGCAGTTCTTC
d_call: -; j_call: TRBJ1-4; v_call: TRBV7-8; clone_size: -; cdr3_aa: CASSLVAGYEKLFF; cdr3_nt: TGTGCCAGCAGCTTAGTAGCAGGGTACGAAAAACTGTTTTTT
d_call: TRBD2; j_call: TRBJ2-6; v_call: TRBV3-1; clone_size: -; cdr3_aa: CASRGLAGGPGSGANVLTF; cdr3_nt: TGTGCCAGCAGAGGACTAGCGGGGGGGCCCGGGTCTGGGGCCAACGTCCTGACTTTC
d_call: -; j_call: TRBJ2-1; v_call: TRBV4-3; clone_size: -; cdr3_aa: CASSQYPGITTNEQFF; cdr3_nt: TGCGCCAGCAGCCAATACCCCGGGATCACAACCAATGAGCAGTTCTTC
d_call: -; j_call: TRBJ2-2; v_call: TRBV2; clone_size: -; cdr3_aa: CASNEGTNTGELFF; cdr3_nt: TGTGCCAGCAATGAGGGGACGAACACCGGGGAGCTGTTTTTT
d_call: -; j_call: TRBJ2-5; v_call: TRBV9; clone_size: once; cdr3_aa: CASSVNPASETQYF; cdr3_nt: TGTGCCAGCAGCGTCAACCCGGCATCAGAGACCCAGTACTTC
d_call: -; j_call: TRBJ1-4; v_call: TRBV7-2; clone_size: -; cdr3_aa: CASSLVVQVTNEKLFF; cdr3_nt: TGTGCCAGCAGCTTAGTCGTTCAGGTCACTAATGAAAAACTGTTTTTT
d_call: TRBD1; j_call: TRBJ1-5; v_call: TRBV7-2; clone_size: -; cdr3_aa: CASSHQGGGSNQPQHF; cdr3_nt: TGTGCCAGCAGCCACCAGGGGGGGGGAAGCAATCAGCCCCAGCATTTT
d_call: -; j_call: TRBJ2-5; v_call: TRBV4-1; clone_size: -; cdr3_aa: CASSQVLREETQYF; cdr3_nt: TGCGCCAGCAGCCAAGTATTACGGGAAGAGACCCAGTACTTC
d_call: -; j_call: TRBJ1-5; v_call: TRBV25-1; clone_size: -; cdr3_aa: CASSAPGLGQPQHF; cdr3_nt: TGTGCCAGCAGTGCCCCGGGACTCGGTCAGCCCCAGCATTTT
d_call: -; j_call: TRBJ2-5; v_call: TRBV6-5; clone_size: once; cdr3_aa: CASSHQLQETQYF; cdr3_nt: TGTGCCAGCAGTCACCAGTTACAAGAGACCCAGTACTTC
d_call: TRBD1; j_call: TRBJ2-3; v_call: TRBV6-2/TRBV6-3; clone_size: -; cdr3_aa: CASSQGQPGTDTQYF; cdr3_nt: TGTGCCAGCAGTCAGGGACAGCCAGGCACAGATACGCAGTATTTT
d_call: TRBD2; j_call: TRBJ2-5; v_call: TRBV29-1; clone_size: -; cdr3_aa: CSVEGGRGSQETQYF; cdr3_nt: TGCAGCGTTGAAGGAGGGAGGGGTTCCCAAGAGACCCAGTACTTC
d_call: TRBD2; j_call: TRBJ2-2; v_call: TRBV20-1; clone_size: -; cdr3_aa: CSAIDGGAPGELFF; cdr3_nt: TGCAGTGCCATTGACGGGGGGGCCCCCGGGGAGCTGTTTTTT
d_call: TRBD2; j_call: TRBJ2-5; v_call: TRBV20-1; clone_size: -; cdr3_aa: CSVGGIKETQYF; cdr3_nt: TGCAGTGTGGGAGGGATTAAAGAGACCCAGTACTTC
d_call: TRBD1; j_call: TRBJ2-3; v_call: TRBV6-1; clone_size: -; cdr3_aa: CASSTGGADTQYF; cdr3_nt: TGTGCCAGCAGCACAGGGGGCGCAGATACGCAGTATTTT
d_call: -; j_call: TRBJ1-5; v_call: TRBV7-2; clone_size: -; cdr3_aa: CASSYQDGPNQPQHF; cdr3_nt: TGTGCCAGCAGCTACCAGGACGGACCAAATCAGCCCCAGCATTTT
d_call: TRBD1; j_call: TRBJ1-2; v_call: TRBV19; clone_size: few; cdr3_aa: CASSPTLTGVDGYTF; cdr3_nt: TGTGCCAGTAGTCCCACTCTGACAGGGGTGGACGGCTACACCTTC
d_call: -; j_call: TRBJ2-5; v_call: TRBV5-1; clone_size: -; cdr3_aa: CASSLTTETQYF; cdr3_nt: TGCGCCAGCAGCTTGACAACGGAGACCCAGTACTTC
d_call: -; j_call: TRBJ1-5; v_call: TRBV20-1; clone_size: -; cdr3_aa: CSTRPGTVNQPQHF; cdr3_nt: TGCAGTACTCGGCCAGGGACCGTAAATCAGCCCCAGCATTTT
d_call: -; j_call: TRBJ2-2; v_call: TRBV7-2; clone_size: -; cdr3_aa: CASSLTGTMNTGELFF; cdr3_nt: TGTGCCAGCAGCCTTACCGGGACAATGAACACCGGGGAGCTGTTTTTT